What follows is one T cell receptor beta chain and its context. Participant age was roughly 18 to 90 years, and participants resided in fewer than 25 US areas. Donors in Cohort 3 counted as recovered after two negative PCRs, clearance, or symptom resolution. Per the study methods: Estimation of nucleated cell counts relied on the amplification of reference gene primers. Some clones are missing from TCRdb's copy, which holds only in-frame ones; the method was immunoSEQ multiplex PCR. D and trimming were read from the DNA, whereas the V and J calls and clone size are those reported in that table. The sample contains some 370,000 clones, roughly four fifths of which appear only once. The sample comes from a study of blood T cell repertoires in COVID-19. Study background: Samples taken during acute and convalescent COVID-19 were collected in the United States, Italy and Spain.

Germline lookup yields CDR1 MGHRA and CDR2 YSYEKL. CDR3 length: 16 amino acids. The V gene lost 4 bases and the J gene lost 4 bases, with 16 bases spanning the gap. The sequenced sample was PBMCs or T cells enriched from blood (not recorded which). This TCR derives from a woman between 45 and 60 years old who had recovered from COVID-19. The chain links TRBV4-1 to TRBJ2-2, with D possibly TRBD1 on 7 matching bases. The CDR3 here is CASSREPQGGTGELFF. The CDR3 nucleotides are TGCGCCAGCAGCCGAGAACCCCAGGGGGGCACCGGGGAGCTGTTTTTT.